One sample yielded the 15 T cell receptor beta chains listed below, sequenced in a study of blood T cell repertoires in COVID-19. Assay used: immunoSEQ multiplex PCR; TCRdb lists only in-frame clones, some missing. This sample carries 150,000 to 200,000 clones, around 85% of them seen once, and the ten largest clones take 0.75% to 0.9%. Material for sequencing was peripheral blood. Receptors originate from a woman in her sixties or seventies with acute or convalescent COVID-19.

This clone was found once. The rearrangement joins TRBV19 to TRBJ2-5; 9 bases map to TRBD2. The junction had 5 bases not matched to a gene; V was cut back by 5 bases and J by 4 bases. Germline-derived CDR1 and CDR2 are LNHDA and SQIVND (reference sequence). The CDR3 sequence is 14 residues long. In DNA, the CDR3 is TGTGCCAGTAGTCGGACTAGCGCCGCAGAGACCCAGTACTTC. Encoded protein: CASSRTSAAETQYF.

The rearrangement joins TRBV9 to TRBJ1-1, with 7 bases fitting TRBD1. The V gene's germline CDR1 is SGDLS and CDR2 YYNGEE. Unmatched junction bases numbered 9, after V lost 3 bases and J lost 7 bases. The CDR3 length is 14 residues. Written as DNA, the CDR3 is TGTGCCAGCAGCGGCCCGGGACAGATTAGTGAAGCTTTCTTT. Protein product: CASSGPGQISEAFF.

The chain combines TRBV7-2 with TRBJ1-1; TRBD1 agrees at 8 bases. CDR3 length: 13 residues. After removal of 6 bases from V and 5 bases from J, the junction contained 5 bases not matched to a gene. Germline V lookup: CDR1 SGHTA, CDR2 FQGNSA. The CDR3 sequence is CASRQGQGTEAFF. For the CDR3, the DNA is TGTGCCAGCAGGCAAGGACAGGGAACTGAAGCTTTCTTT.

V usage is TRBV9 and J usage is TRBJ2-2; 11 bases match TRBD2. V shed 2 bases and J 3 bases; nucleotides not matched to a gene: 3. Germline V gives CDR1 SGDLS, CDR2 YYNGEE. This CDR3 region has 16 residues. The CDR3 coding sequence is TGTGCCAGCAGCGTGCTAGCGGGAGGTCACACCGGGGAGCTGTTTTTT. Translated, it gives CASSVLAGGHTGELFF.

This clone occurred once. The genes are TRBV5-8 and TRBJ1-5; D may be TRBD1 (5 bases). Deletions cut 4 bases from V and 0 bases from J, with 11 bases between. Germline V lookup: CDR1 SGHTS, CDR2 YDEGEE. The CDR3 contains 15 residues. The CDR3 spells CASSAGHHSNQPQHF. The CDR3 DNA sequence: TGTGCCAGCAGCGCCGGACACCATAGCAATCAGCCCCAGCATTTT.

The chain carries TRBV5-4 and TRBJ1-2; the match to TRBD1 covers 9 bases. The V segment lost 4 bases and the J segment 4 bases; nucleotides outside the gene matches: 8. The CDR3 runs 15 residues. Germline V gene sequence: CDR1 SGHNT, CDR2 YYREEE (reference sequence). CDR3 DNA: TGTGCCAGCAGCCCCGGGACAGGGAATTTCTATGGCTACACCTTC. It specifies CASSPGTGNFYGYTF.

The chain links TRBV19 to TRBJ2-5, with 7 nucleotides matching TRBD1. The germline V gene has CDR1 LNHDA and CDR2 SQIVND (reference sequence). V lost 7 bases and J lost 4; bases outside the gene matches: 3. This CDR3 is built from 12 residues. The CDR3 is CASTNRGETQYF. CDR3 DNA: TGTGCCAGTACCAACAGGGGAGAGACCCAGTACTTC. The full variable domain, with the rest looked up from reference TRBV19 and TRBJ2-5, is DGGITQSPKYLFRKEGQNVTLSCEQNLNHDAMYWYRQDPGQGLRLIYYSQIVNDFQKGDIAEGYSVSREKKESFPLTVTSAQKNPTAFYLCASTNRGETQYFGPGTRLLVL.

This chain joins TRBV25-1 and TRBJ1-5; D perhaps matches TRBD1 (6 bases). The CDR3 sequence is 15 residues long. Germline loops: CDR1 MGHDK, CDR2 SYGVNS. With 4 bases removed from V and 3 bases from J, the gap between germline ends came to 13 bases. CDR3 nucleotide sequence: TGTGCCAGCAGTGGTACCGGACAGCCCAATCAGCCCCAGCATTTT. This translates into CASSGTGQPNQPQHF.

In this sample, this clone turned up once. The chain joins TRBV28 to TRBJ2-5, with D maybe TRBD1 (6 bases). The CDR3 totals 14 residues. Germline CDR1 reads MDHEN; CDR2 reads SYDVKM. V lost 8 bases to trimming and J lost 4 bases, with 17 bases between them. The CDR3 is CASVGAKDIETQYF. CDR3 bases: TGTGCCAGCGTGGGGGCAAAGGATATAGAGACCCAGTACTTC.

V gene TRBV28 combines with J gene TRBJ2-1, with TRBD2 matching 9 bases. The CDR3 contains 15 residues. V shed 2 bases, J shed 5 bases, and the junction held 4 bases outside the gene matches. CDR1 is MDHEN and CDR2 is SYDVKM in the germline V gene. The CDR3 nucleotides are TGTGCCAGCAGTTTAGGGGGCGGGAGGGACAATGAGCAGTTCTTC. It yields the protein CASSLGGGRDNEQFF.

This chain connects TRBV12-5 to TRBJ1-1, with D hard to call. The CDR3 has 15 amino acids. V lost 1 base and J 1 base, leaving 10 bases between the germline ends. The germline V gene has CDR1 LGHNT and CDR2 FRNRAP. The CDR3 nucleotides read TGTGCTAGTGGTTTGGAGATTAGCGGGAACACTGAAGCTTTCTTT. Translated: CASGLEISGNTEAFF.

The J gene is TRBJ2-7, the V gene TRBV7-2; D gene unclear. CDR3 length: 13 amino acids. In germline, CDR1 is SGHTA, CDR2 FQGNSA. The germline V and J ends were trimmed by 0 bases and 6 bases, with 9 bases remaining between them. The CDR3 nucleotides read TGTGCCAGCAGCTTAGCGACCTGGGCCGAGCAGTACTTC. Translating it yields CASSLATWAEQYF.

V is TRBV5-1 and J is TRBJ1-2; no firm D call. Trimming cost V 4 bases and J 5 bases, with 15 bases left between them. CDR3 length equals 14 residues. The germline CDR1 and CDR2 sequences are SGHRS and YFSETQ. CDR3 amino acids: CASSLSGSRYGYTF. As DNA, the CDR3 is TGCGCCAGCAGCCTCAGCGGCAGCCGTTATGGCTACACCTTC.

The V and J genes are TRBV28 and TRBJ2-7; possibly TRBD1 for D (5 bases). Trimming removed 2 bases at V and 2 bases at J, with 7 bases between. The CDR3 contains 13 residues. Germline assignment: CDR1 MDHEN and CDR2 SYDVKM. As DNA, the CDR3 is TGTGCCAGCAGTTTAACACAGGCCTACGAGCAGTACTTC. Its protein product is CASSLTQAYEQYF. The whole variable domain, filled in from reference TRBV28 and TRBJ2-7, reads DVKVTQSSRYLVKRTGEKVFLECVQDMDHENMFWYRQDPGLGLRLIYFSYDVKMKEKGDIPEGYSVSREKKERFSLILESASTNQTSMYLCASSLTQAYEQYFGPGTRLTVT.

The chain has TRBV3-1 (or the pseudogene TRBV3-2) and TRBJ2-3, with D maybe TRBD2 (6 bases). In germline, CDR1 is LGHDT, CDR2 YNNKEL (reference sequence). This CDR3 comprises 14 residues. V lost 8 bases and J 0 bases, leaving 12 bases between the germline ends. The CDR3 nucleotides read TGTGCCAGCCGCTGGCGGGGAAGCACAGATACGCAGTATTTT. Protein sequence: CASRWRGSTDTQYF.